Listed below are T cell receptor beta chains from one sample, sequenced in a study of low-dose radiotherapy and immunotherapy resistance in tumors. TCRdb passed the reads through MiXCR, listing each CDR3 protein once. Of roughly 48,000 distinct CDR3 sequences listed, around a third are singletons. The source material was PBMCs, sampled after low-dose radiotherapy plus immunotherapy. Receptor source: a male donor with rectosigmoid adenocarcinoma. The conserved cysteine and the conserved F or W are not part of the CDR3 here. The D gene is left open where the match is weak.

J gene: TRBJ2-1; D gene: NA; V gene: TRBV11-2; CDR3 protein: ASSLVGGPFSEQF
J gene: TRBJ2-3; D gene: TRBD2; V gene: TRBV7-8; CDR3 protein: ASRREGRADTQY
J gene: TRBJ2-3; D gene: NA; V gene: TRBV7-2; CDR3 protein: ASSLNPSDTQY
J gene: TRBJ2-1; D gene: TRBD2; V gene: TRBV12-3/TRBV12-4; CDR3 protein: ASSLEGGGKEQF
J gene: TRBJ2-1; D gene: TRBD1; V gene: TRBV6-2/TRBV6-3; CDR3 protein: ASSYIVGQGANEQF
J gene: TRBJ2-3; D gene: NA; V gene: TRBV14; CDR3 protein: ASSRPAGDTQY
J gene: TRBJ2-7; D gene: NA; V gene: TRBV2; CDR3 protein: ASLRGSSSYEQY
J gene: TRBJ1-5; D gene: NA; V gene: TRBV27; CDR3 protein: ASSLEKWTPQH
J gene: TRBJ2-2; D gene: NA; V gene: TRBV20-1; CDR3 protein: SARPSGTRPTGELF
J gene: TRBJ1-2; D gene: NA; V gene: TRBV5-1; CDR3 protein: ASSLGLAGPLTGYGYT
J gene: TRBJ2-1; D gene: TRBD2; V gene: TRBV28; CDR3 protein: ASTPGGRDEQF
J gene: TRBJ1-6; D gene: NA; V gene: TRBV19; CDR3 protein: ASWTAYNSPLH
J gene: TRBJ1-1; D gene: NA; V gene: TRBV6-2/TRBV6-3; CDR3 protein: ASSIGGENTEAF
J gene: TRBJ1-1; D gene: TRBD1; V gene: TRBV12-3/TRBV12-4; CDR3 protein: ASSLSPGTGTEAF
J gene: TRBJ2-3; D gene: TRBD1; V gene: TRBV19; CDR3 protein: ASSFGTGITDTQY
J gene: TRBJ2-1; D gene: NA; V gene: TRBV5-1; CDR3 protein: ASSLSRREQF
J gene: TRBJ2-7; D gene: TRBD1; V gene: TRBV5-1; CDR3 protein: ASTSDRSFSYEQY
J gene: TRBJ1-2; D gene: TRBD1; V gene: TRBV6-5; CDR3 protein: ASLEIQGARGYT
J gene: TRBJ1-2; D gene: NA; V gene: TRBV6-4; CDR3 protein: ASSDGNFGYGYT
J gene: TRBJ2-7; D gene: TRBD2; V gene: TRBV4-3; CDR3 protein: ASSLDSLAGVEQY
J gene: TRBJ2-1; D gene: NA; V gene: TRBV2; CDR3 protein: ASNREGGAAYNEQF
J gene: TRBJ2-1; D gene: TRBD2; V gene: TRBV11-2; CDR3 protein: ASNAGRARYNEQF
J gene: TRBJ2-1; D gene: TRBD2; V gene: TRBV3-1; CDR3 protein: ASSQARAGGRNEQF
J gene: TRBJ2-1; D gene: NA; V gene: TRBV20-1; CDR3 protein: SASIRAAYNEQF
J gene: TRBJ2-1; D gene: TRBD2; V gene: TRBV29-1; CDR3 protein: SVLRDGLAPVDYEQF
J gene: TRBJ1-3; D gene: NA; V gene: TRBV9; CDR3 protein: ASSGGSGNTIY
J gene: TRBJ2-1; D gene: NA; V gene: TRBV28; CDR3 protein: ASISGVSPSSYNEQF
J gene: TRBJ1-4; D gene: NA; V gene: TRBV5-1; CDR3 protein: ASSSGFATNEKLF
J gene: TRBJ1-6; D gene: NA; V gene: TRBV6-2/TRBV6-3; CDR3 protein: ASSPDYNSPLH
J gene: TRBJ1-5; D gene: NA; V gene: TRBV3-1; CDR3 protein: ASSQVAGGNQPQH
J gene: TRBJ2-3; D gene: NA; V gene: TRBV6-1; CDR3 protein: ASSSPRVADTQY
J gene: TRBJ2-7; D gene: NA; V gene: TRBV6-1; CDR3 protein: ASSYFAGSSYYEQY
J gene: TRBJ2-5; D gene: TRBD2; V gene: TRBV9; CDR3 protein: ASSFRTSGSEETQY
J gene: TRBJ2-5; D gene: NA; V gene: TRBV10-3; CDR3 protein: AISGAPQETQY
J gene: TRBJ2-5; D gene: NA; V gene: TRBV6-2/TRBV6-3; CDR3 protein: ASSYSSGTQY
J gene: TRBJ2-4; D gene: NA; V gene: TRBV20-1; CDR3 protein: SARRLKRQLLAKNIQY
J gene: TRBJ2-1; D gene: TRBD1; V gene: TRBV5-1; CDR3 protein: ASSFDRGGIDEQF
J gene: TRBJ2-1; D gene: TRBD2; V gene: TRBV24-1; CDR3 protein: ATSGLSVTSGKYNEQF
J gene: TRBJ1-2; D gene: NA; V gene: TRBV6-2/TRBV6-3; CDR3 protein: ASSPQGTFGYT
J gene: TRBJ2-7; D gene: NA; V gene: TRBV2; CDR3 protein: ASSEGPSATYEQY
J gene: TRBJ2-3; D gene: NA; V gene: TRBV5-5; CDR3 protein: ASSGQDKLSHTDTQY
J gene: TRBJ2-3; D gene: TRBD1; V gene: TRBV28; CDR3 protein: ASTTGQGLQY
J gene: TRBJ2-2; D gene: NA; V gene: TRBV6-2/TRBV6-3; CDR3 protein: ASIEDGLAGVTGELFF
J gene: TRBJ2-3; D gene: NA; V gene: TRBV6-4; CDR3 protein: ASSDSAGASTDTQY
J gene: TRBJ2-7; D gene: NA; V gene: TRBV28; CDR3 protein: ASSVRQEQY
J gene: TRBJ2-7; D gene: TRBD1; V gene: TRBV6-1; CDR3 protein: ASSLYPDRANDEQY
J gene: TRBJ1-1; D gene: NA; V gene: TRBV20-1; CDR3 protein: SARDFGDLLGTEAF
J gene: TRBJ2-5; D gene: NA; V gene: TRBV6-2/TRBV6-3; CDR3 protein: ASSDGLGETQY
J gene: TRBJ1-2; D gene: NA; V gene: TRBV5-3; CDR3 protein: ASSPGQGSYGYT
J gene: TRBJ2-3; D gene: TRBD2; V gene: TRBV5-1; CDR3 protein: ASSAGGPEDTQY
J gene: TRBJ2-2; D gene: NA; V gene: TRBV5-1; CDR3 protein: ASSTTGSNTGELF
J gene: TRBJ2-1; D gene: NA; V gene: TRBV20-1; CDR3 protein: SARVEGGSYNEQF
J gene: TRBJ1-5; D gene: TRBD1; V gene: TRBV5-5; CDR3 protein: ASSPRTGENQPQH
J gene: TRBJ2-5; D gene: TRBD2; V gene: TRBV2; CDR3 protein: ASSGLAGRETQY
J gene: TRBJ2-2; D gene: NA; V gene: TRBV11-2; CDR3 protein: ASSTDRAGELF
J gene: TRBJ1-4; D gene: NA; V gene: TRBV18; CDR3 protein: ASSQGVGTNEKLF
J gene: TRBJ2-3; D gene: NA; V gene: TRBV7-9; CDR3 protein: ASSLSKGTDTQY